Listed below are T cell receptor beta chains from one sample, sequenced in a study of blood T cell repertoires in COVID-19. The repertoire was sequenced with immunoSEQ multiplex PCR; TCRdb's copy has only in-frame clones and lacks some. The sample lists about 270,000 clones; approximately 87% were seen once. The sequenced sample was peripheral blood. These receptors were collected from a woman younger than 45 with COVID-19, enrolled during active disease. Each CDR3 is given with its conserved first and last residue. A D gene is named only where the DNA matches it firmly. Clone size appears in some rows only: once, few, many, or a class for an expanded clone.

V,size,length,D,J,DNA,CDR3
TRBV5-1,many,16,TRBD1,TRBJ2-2,TGCGCCAGCAGCCAAACGACAGGGCCGAACACCGGGGAGCTGTTTTTT,CASSQTTGPNTGELFF
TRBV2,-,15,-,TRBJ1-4,TGTGCCAGCACCCCCGGGGACACTAATAATGAAAAACTGTTTTTT,CASTPGDTNNEKLFF
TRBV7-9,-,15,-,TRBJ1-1,TGTGCCAGCAGCTTAGGCGGGGGGCGCCGCACTGAAGCTTTCTTT,CASSLGGGRRTEAFF
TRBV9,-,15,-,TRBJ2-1,TGTGCCAGCACCCGAAGCGTAGGGGTCGGGAATGAGCAGTTCTTC,CASTRSVGVGNEQFF
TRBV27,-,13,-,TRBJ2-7,TGTGCCAGCAGTTTAAGGGGCGCGTACGAGCAGTACTTC,CASSLRGAYEQYF
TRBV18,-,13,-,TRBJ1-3,TGTGCCAGCTCCGCCGGCGGCTCCAACACCATATATTTT,CASSAGGSNTIYF
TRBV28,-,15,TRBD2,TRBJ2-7,TGTGCCAGCAGTTATTCGGGGGGGCCGGTGTACGAGCAGTACTTC,CASSYSGGPVYEQYF
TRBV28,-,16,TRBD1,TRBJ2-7,TGTGCCAGCAGTCCCCATGGGACAGGGAATGCCTACGAGCAGTACTTC,CASSPHGTGNAYEQYF
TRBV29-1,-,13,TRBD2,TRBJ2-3,TGCAGCGTTGATAAGGGGAGGGCAGATACGCAGTATTTT,CSVDKGRADTQYF
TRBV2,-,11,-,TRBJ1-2,TGTGCCAGCAGAGCCGAGGGTGGCTACACCTTC,CASRAEGGYTF
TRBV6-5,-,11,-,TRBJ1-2,TGTGCCAGCAGTTCCGGACTGGGCTACACCTTC,CASSSGLGYTF
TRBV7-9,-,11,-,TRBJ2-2,TGTGCCAGCAGCCCGGTCCGCCAGCTGTTTTTT,CASSPVRQLFF
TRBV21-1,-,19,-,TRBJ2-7,TGTGCCAGCAGCAAACCTCCTCAGCTTGGCGGCACCCACTCCTACGAGCAGTACTTC,CASSKPPQLGGTHSYEQYF
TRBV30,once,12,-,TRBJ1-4,TGTGCCTGGAGCTTTAAGACAGAAAAACTGTTTTTT,CAWSFKTEKLFF
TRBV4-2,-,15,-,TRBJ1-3,TGTGCCAGCAGCCAAGCGGGTTCCCCTGGAAACACCATATATTTT,CASSQAGSPGNTIYF
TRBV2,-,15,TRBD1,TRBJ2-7,TGTGCCAGCAGGGGAATCAGGGGGAAGTCCTACGAGCAGTACTTC,CASRGIRGKSYEQYF
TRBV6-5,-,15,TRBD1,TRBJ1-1,TGTGCCAGCAGTCGTGAGCAGGGGGCGGACACTGAAGCTTTCTTT,CASSREQGADTEAFF
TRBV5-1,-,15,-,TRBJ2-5,TGCGCCAGCAGCGCCACGGCGGGGTCGGGAGAGACCCAGTACTTC,CASSATAGSGETQYF
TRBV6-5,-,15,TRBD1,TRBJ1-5,TGTGCCAGCAGTTATACAGGGGACGAGGGTCAGCCCCAGCATTTT,CASSYTGDEGQPQHF
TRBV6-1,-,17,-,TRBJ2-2,TGTGCCAGCAGTGAAGCGTGGGGGCCTACGAACACCGGGGAGCTGTTTTTT,CASSEAWGPTNTGELFF